A selection of T cell receptor beta chains follows, all from one sample in a study of molecular identifiers for immune sequencing clone quantification. Each CDR3 protein gets one entry after TCRdb re-called the PCR reads with MiXCR. The repertoire holds some 89,000 distinct CDR3 sequences, with 24% as singletons. Sequencing was done on a sample of naive CD8+ T cells from blood, with Jurkat cell RNA spiked in. The source is a human donor in good health. Some libraries in this study had Jurkat cell RNA spiked in. The CDR3 runs from the conserved cysteine through the conserved F or W. A D gene is named only where the DNA matches it firmly. Clone size is not always given. Where it is, it says once, few, many or a class for expanded clones.

V gene	J gene	clone size	D gene	CDR3 length	CDR3 protein
TRBV30	TRBJ2-5	few	TRBD2	13	CASLGLAEETQYF
TRBV24-1	TRBJ2-2	NA	NA	12	CATSDLWGELFF
TRBV7-9	TRBJ2-4	many	NA	15	CASSLVDGAKNIQYF
TRBV9	TRBJ2-7	NA	NA	16	CASSVSRGDGTYEQYF
TRBV28	TRBJ2-7	NA	TRBD2	18	CASSATGGGAPRSYEQYF
TRBV10-3	TRBJ2-1	many	NA	11	CANGPGDEQFF
TRBV29-1	TRBJ2-5	many	NA	15	CSVEGSDWPRETQYF
TRBV28	TRBJ2-7	few	NA	13	CASSPGWTYEQYF
TRBV5-5	TRBJ2-1	many	NA	15	CASSSDSLSYNEQFF
TRBV9	TRBJ2-3	many	TRBD2	15	CASSGLAGGLDTQYF
TRBV6-5	TRBJ2-2	many	NA	13	CASSYSIAGELFF
TRBV7-9	TRBJ2-3	many	TRBD2	17	CASSPIPKLAATDTQYF
TRBV20-1	TRBJ2-2	many	TRBD2	17	CSARDLTSGRGTGELFF
TRBV7-6	TRBJ2-3	NA	NA	14	CASRFLLDADTQYF
TRBV6-2/TRBV6-3	TRBJ2-3	NA	NA	11	CASSSGHPQYF
TRBV24-1	TRBJ2-1	many	NA	15	CAPTGTPDTYNEQFF
TRBV12-3/TRBV12-4	TRBJ1-1	many	TRBD1	12	CASSLTGGEAFF
TRBV7-6	TRBJ2-6	many	NA	17	CASSLETGGSGANVLTF
TRBV28	TRBJ1-2	NA	TRBD1	16	CASSFSRDRVIYGYTF
TRBV19	TRBJ1-2	NA	NA	14	CASSIGTEYYGYTF
TRBV7-2	TRBJ2-7	many	NA	15	CASSLAPQGIYEQYF
TRBV5-6	TRBJ2-6	many	NA	14	CASSSVSGANVLTF
TRBV6-2/TRBV6-3	TRBJ2-3	few	NA	12	CASSVMVDTQYF
TRBV20-1	TRBJ1-1	many	NA	13	CSAESSINTEAFF
TRBV27	TRBJ2-1	many	TRBD2	15	CASKAGGTNYNEQFF
TRBV6-2/TRBV6-3	TRBJ1-5	NA	NA	14	CASHTHRGNQPQHF
TRBV19	TRBJ1-5	many	NA	16	CASSPVSGDLNQPQHF
TRBV27	TRBJ2-1	few	NA	14	CASSFGPSFNEQFF
TRBV19	TRBJ2-3	many	NA	16	CASSSRAPPGTDTQYF
TRBV20-1	TRBJ2-7	once	NA	13	CSARLDGYYEQYF
TRBV12-5	TRBJ2-3	many	NA	15	CASAPGVLITDTQYF
TRBV11-2	TRBJ2-5	many	TRBD1	13	CASRGQVQETQYF
TRBV4-1	TRBJ1-1	many	NA	12	CASSQTGSGAFF
TRBV6-2/TRBV6-3	TRBJ2-3	many	TRBD2	18	CASKGTSGLRISTDTQYF
TRBV27	TRBJ2-3	many	TRBD2	15	CASSLSGTSGDTQYF
TRBV27	TRBJ1-5	many	NA	11	CASSSDQPQHF
TRBV6-5	TRBJ1-1	few	NA	14	CASTLGATGTEAFF
TRBV7-8	TRBJ2-7	many	NA	13	CASSPDGPYEQYF
TRBV20-1	TRBJ2-3	many	NA	15	CSARVGGGGPDTQYF
TRBV29-1	TRBJ2-1	many	NA	14	CSVERRGGYNEQFF
TRBV7-6	TRBJ2-3	many	TRBD2	14	CASSQTSGSSPQYF
TRBV20-1	TRBJ1-1	many	NA	14	CSARDLGDPTEAFF
TRBV7-9	TRBJ2-7	NA	NA	16	CASSLAAGTDNYEQYF
TRBV4-1	TRBJ1-4	many	NA	12	CASSHDREKLFF
TRBV18	TRBJ2-7	NA	TRBD1	15	CASSLGTGKNYEQYF
TRBV6-5	TRBJ2-3	NA	NA	12	CAGGNGADTQYF
TRBV27	TRBJ2-3	once	TRBD2	16	CASSLLAGISTDTQYF
TRBV7-6	TRBJ2-5	many	TRBD1	16	CASSLAGTGFQETQYF
TRBV19	TRBJ1-1	NA	NA	16	CASSIGVGPRDTEAFF
TRBV27	TRBJ1-1	NA	TRBD1	14	CASRDRGIVTEAFF
TRBV28	TRBJ1-1	NA	TRBD1	16	CASRPWEGGGNTEALF
TRBV5-1	TRBJ2-5	many	NA	16	CASSESYARVGETQYF
TRBV11-2	TRBJ2-7	few	TRBD1	15	CASSLSGQDSYEQYF
TRBV14	TRBJ1-6	NA	NA	17	CASSQFYPPGFDSPLHF
TRBV28	TRBJ2-1	NA	NA	14	CASSSQPGNNEQFF
TRBV11-2	TRBJ2-3	many	TRBD2	16	CASSLLSGASTDTQYF
TRBV5-3	TRBJ2-7	many	TRBD1	15	CARSAGQGFSYEQYF